This TCR beta chain was sequenced during a study of blood T cell repertoires in COVID-19 (dated by TCRdb to about 2020). General notes on the study: Samples from collaborators originated in the United States, Italy and Spain and spanned both the acute and convalescent phases of COVID-19. A de-identified subject ID, COVID-19 status, age in years and sex were almost always included in the sample metadata. The prospective study material was composed of cDNA or gDNA derived from T cells, B-cell-depleted T cells, or PBMCs. Where available, HLA class I and class II types were taken from metadata supplied by the sample provider and were not determined by assay-based typing. The repertoires were released in a freely available public database meant as a resource for research on the immune response to SARS-CoV-2. Deeply sampled blood TCRbeta repertoires from subjects exposed to, actively infected with, or recovered from COVID-19 were included in the dataset. Samples came from the ongoing ImmuneRACE study (first 160 participants) plus 1,254 subjects from 6 global collaborators.

V sheds 2 bases and J sheds 7 bases, leaving 14 bases between their ends. The germline V gene encodes CDR1 MNHEY and CDR2 SMNVEV (reference sequence). Reading from cysteine to phenylalanine, the CDR3 counts 14 amino acids. The CDR3 DNA has 42 bases and is translated from base 1. Overall study outcomes, separate from this receptor: The amount of clinical and demographic metadata varied by source and participant and was provided uncurated.

Each collaborating institution followed its own protocols to collect whole blood in K2EDTA tubes. For TCRbeta analysis, collaborators shipped samples as frozen whole blood, isolated PBMCs, or DNA extracted from either of those sample types. Comment on this clone: Its specific antigen is unknown. It has no much larger one-base neighbor in the sample; base qualities were not kept.

The immunoSEQ Assay, a bias-controlled multiplex PCR, was used to amplify TCRbeta CDR3 regions from genomic DNA. Regarding the original processing steps: The number of nucleated cells in each sample was estimated by amplification of reference gene primers within the assay. To quantify the absolute abundance of each unique TCRbeta CDR3 rearrangement, sequence reads were collapsed and filtered. For each sample, productive Simpson clonality was calculated as the square root of Simpson's diversity index across productive rearrangements. The table was pulled from immuneACCESS by TCRdb, which kept in-frame rearrangements only. Such tables lose some clones; where checked, under half of the loss comes from unresolved V genes, and the rest has no known cause. That table gives V, J and clone size, and the DNA gave D and trimming. For this sample there are roughly 180,000 clones; 88% appear just once. The ten largest clones add up to approximately 2.3% of the sample.

The specimen sequenced was peripheral blood. The clonotype comes from a man aged 65-85 years with active or convalescent COVID-19. The chain links TRBV27 with TRBJ1-1; no D gene call is confident. For the CDR3, the sequence is CASSLERGIGEAFF. The nucleotide sequence is TGTGCCAGCAGTTTAGAACGGGGAATAGGTGAAGCTTTCTTT.